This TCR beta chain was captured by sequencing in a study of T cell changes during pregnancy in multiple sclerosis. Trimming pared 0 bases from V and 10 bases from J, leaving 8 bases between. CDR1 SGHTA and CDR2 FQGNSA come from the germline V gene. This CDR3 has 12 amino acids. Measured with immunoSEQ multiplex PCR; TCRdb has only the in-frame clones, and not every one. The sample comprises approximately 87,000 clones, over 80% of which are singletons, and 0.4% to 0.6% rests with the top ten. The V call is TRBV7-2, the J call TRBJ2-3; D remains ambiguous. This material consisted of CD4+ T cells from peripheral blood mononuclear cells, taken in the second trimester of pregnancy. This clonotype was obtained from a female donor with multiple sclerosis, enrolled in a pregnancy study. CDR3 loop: CASSLASSAQYF. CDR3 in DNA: TGTGCCAGCAGCTTAGCGAGCAGCGCGCAGTATTTT.